This TCR beta chain was recovered during a study of blood T cells in healthy people across ages. Findings and limits, study-wide: A roughly linear age-dependent decrease characterized TCR beta diversity per million T cells. Diversity figures based on one million T cells were deemed too low.

This clonotype was observed at least ten times. Its cognate antigen is unknown. For every donor, a draw yielded ten milliliters of peripheral blood. Per the germline V gene, CDR1 is MGHDK and CDR2 is SYGVNS. V shed 1 base and J shed 6 bases, with 13 bases lying between them. This CDR3 has 15 amino acids. PCR was performed a second time for about 6 to 12 cycles using a sample-barcoded 5' primer and a J-beta primer mix. TCRdb fed the 5' RACE reads into MiXCR, producing one record per CDR3 protein. The table includes about 650,000 distinct CDR3 sequences, 32% detected once. The chain links TRBV25-1 to TRBJ2-1; the D call may be TRBD1 or TRBD2 (6 bases each). The sample comprised blood. This receptor was identified in a woman older than 75 in good health. The CDR3 reads CASSEFGGPGNEQFF. The CDR3, as DNA: TGTGCCAGCAGTGAATTTGGGGGGCCCGGCAATGAGCAGTTCTTC.